These 27 T cell receptor beta chains were all obtained from the same sample, sequenced in a study of T cells expressing NK-cell markers. Reanalyzing the 5' RACE reads, TCRdb keeps one entry per CDR3 protein, without DNA. The table counts about 430,000 distinct CDR3 sequences; over 1.3% lies in the top ten. Sequenced sample: blood T cells: a sorted CD56 or NKG2C T cell subset, CD4+ or CD8+ T cells, or bulk PBMC T cells (not recorded which). The receptors stem from a woman aged 45-59 years in good health.

CDR3 sequence: CASKITGGGHNEQFF. The chain joins TRBV5-1 to TRBJ2-1; the D call from TCRdb, TRBD1, cannot be confirmed without DNA. Per germline, CDR1 SGHRS and CDR2 YFSETQ. The CDR3 is 15 residues long.

V gene TRBV3-1 combines with J gene TRBJ2-6; with no DNA, the TCRdb D assignment of TRBD2 cannot be verified. The CDR3 runs to 16 residues. The V gene's germline CDR1 is LGHDT and CDR2 YNNKEL (reference sequence). CDR3 residues: CASSLTGPSGANVLTF.

The rearrangement joins TRBV20-1 to TRBJ1-2; TCRdb's D call, TRBD1, is unchecked because there is no DNA. This CDR3 is built from 13 residues. Germline V gene data show CDR1 as DFQATT and CDR2 as SNEGSKA (reference sequence). Here the CDR3 reads CSAGVAGAYGYTF.

V is TRBV20-1 and J is TRBJ2-5. Germline V lookup: CDR1 DFQATT, CDR2 SNEGSKA (reference sequence). The CDR3 runs to 11 residues. The CDR3 loop is CSAAKQETQYF.

This chain links TRBV11-2 with TRBJ2-2; no DNA is available, so the TRBD2 call from TCRdb remains unchecked. This CDR3 has 16 amino acids. Germline V gene data show CDR1 as SGHAT and CDR2 as FQNNGV. CDR3 sequence: CASSPSSGPKRGELFF.

The chain carries TRBV3-1 and TRBJ2-3; TCRdb proposes TRBD1, but this gene call is untestable without DNA. Germline V CDR1 and CDR2: LGHDT, YNNKEL (reference sequence). CDR3 length: 17 residues. This CDR3 is CASSQGIHGKGTDTQYF.

The rearrangement joins TRBV7-9 to TRBJ2-3; TCRdb calls TRBD1, which cannot be checked without DNA. CDR3 length equals 15 residues. Germline V gives CDR1 SEHNR, CDR2 FQNEAQ (reference sequence). The CDR3 sequence: CASSLAQGSTDTQYF.

The chain uses TRBV4-1 and TRBJ1-1. Germline CDR1 and CDR2: MGHRA and YSYEKL. The CDR3 is 13 residues long. CDR3 residues: CASSQVGAAQAFF.

The gene calls are TRBV7-7 and TRBJ2-7; without DNA, the TCRdb call of TRBD1 cannot be checked. The V gene's germline CDR1 is SSHAT and CDR2 FNYEAQ (reference sequence). This CDR3 is built from 12 residues. The CDR3 loop is CASSAGPGEQYF.

The rearrangement joins TRBV6-5 to TRBJ1-1; TCRdb names TRBD1, which stays unverified in the absence of DNA. This CDR3 has 16 residues. The V gene's germline CDR1 is MNHEY and CDR2 SVGAGI. CDR3 region: CASSFRTANMNTEAFF.

This sequence joins TRBV5-1 and TRBJ2-1; TCRdb names TRBD2, which stays unverified in the absence of DNA. The length of the CDR3 is 14 residues. Germline V gene data show CDR1 as SGHRS and CDR2 as YFSETQ. Here the CDR3 reads CASSFTSGSDEQFF.

V is TRBV14 and J is TRBJ2-5. The length of the CDR3 is 14 residues. CDR1 is SGHDN and CDR2 is FVKESK in the germline V gene. The CDR3 here is CASSPLEFQETQYF.

The genes are TRBV6-5 and TRBJ2-1; as DNA is missing, the TRBD2 call by TCRdb cannot be tested. Germline V gene data show CDR1 as MNHEY and CDR2 as SVGAGI. This CDR3 is 14 amino acids long. CDR3 in amino acids: CATEGGTRVNEQFF.

The J gene is TRBJ2-7, the V gene TRBV3-1. The germline V gene encodes CDR1 LGHDT and CDR2 YNNKEL (reference sequence). The CDR3 sequence is 15 residues long. The CDR3 loop is CASSQDNIAAYEQYF.

This chain uses TRBV10-3 with TRBJ2-2; there is no DNA to check the TCRdb D call of TRBD1. In germline, CDR1 is ENHRY, CDR2 SYGVKD. This CDR3 has 13 residues. The CDR3 reads CAIKDISTGELFF.

The chain uses TRBV12-3 or TRBV12-4 and TRBJ2-3; TCRdb outputs TRBD2, but without DNA this stays unchecked. This CDR3 region has 19 residues. The chain's CDR3 is CASSLGGGLAGGVTDTQYF.

This chain links TRBV12-3 or TRBV12-4 with TRBJ2-7; as DNA is missing, the TRBD2 call by TCRdb cannot be tested. The CDR3 runs 14 residues. CDR3 in amino acids: CASSPDGPPYEQYF.

This rearrangement joins TRBV19 to TRBJ1-1; TCRdb calls TRBD1, which cannot be checked without DNA. This CDR3 region has 15 residues. Germline CDR1 reads LNHDA; CDR2 reads SQIVND (reference sequence). CDR3 region: CASSMTPGVNTEAFF.

The chain recombines TRBV3-1 with TRBJ1-3. The CDR3 runs 15 residues. CDR1 is LGHDT, CDR2 YNNKEL, per germline (reference sequence). This CDR3 reads CASSQDVITGNTIYF.

The chain recombines TRBV4-1 with TRBJ2-1; TCRdb outputs TRBD2, but without DNA this stays unchecked. This CDR3 comprises 16 residues. Germline CDR1 reads MGHRA; CDR2 reads YSYEKL. The CDR3: CASSQVVSGRYNEQFF.

The rearrangement uses TRBV10-3 and TRBJ2-1; the TRBD2 assignment by TCRdb is unverifiable without DNA. The CDR3 extends over 15 amino acids. CDR1 and CDR2 (germline): ENHRY, SYGVKD. CDR3 loop: CAISQGLAGGGEQFF.

This chain connects TRBV5-6 to TRBJ2-1. The CDR3 spans 16 residues. The germline gives CDR1 SGHDT, CDR2 YYEEEE. The CDR3 spells CASSLVGRAAYNEQFF.

The rearrangement uses TRBV12-3 or TRBV12-4 and TRBJ2-3; TCRdb's assignment of TRBD2 cannot be checked, as there is no DNA. The CDR3 has 15 amino acids. The CDR3 sequence: CASSPESRRTDTQYF.

The V gene is TRBV7-9, the J gene TRBJ1-4. The CDR3 spans 13 residues. CDR1 and CDR2 from the germline V gene are SEHNR and FQNEAQ (reference sequence). The CDR3 loop reads CASCVGVSEKLFF.

The V call is TRBV18, the J call TRBJ1-1. The CDR3 extends over 13 amino acids. Germline V CDR1 and CDR2: KGHSH, LQKENI. The CDR3 spells CASSPDTFAEAFF.

The chain uses TRBV2 and TRBJ2-1; the D call of TRBD1 rests on TCRdb alone, since no DNA is present to check it. Germline CDR1 is SNHLY and CDR2 is FYNNEI. CDR3 length: 14 amino acids. Here the CDR3 reads CASIRGQGGNEQFF. Using reference TRBV2 and TRBJ2-1 for the parts outside the CDR3, the full variable domain is EPEVTQTPSHQVTQMGQEVILRCVPISNHLYFYWYRQILGQKVEFLVSFYNNEISEKSEIFDDQFSVERPDGSNFTLKIRSTKLEDSAMYFCASIRGQGGNEQFFGPGTRLTVL.

This sequence joins TRBV7-2 and TRBJ2-5; the TCRdb D gene call, TRBD1, has no DNA to confirm it. This CDR3 has 15 residues. The germline V gene has CDR1 SGHTA and CDR2 FQGNSA. The CDR3 here is CASSLFRGREETQYF. The entire variable domain, with the rest obtained from reference TRBV7-2 and TRBJ2-5, is as follows: GAGVSQSPSNKVTEKGKDVELRCDPISGHTALYWYRQSLGQGLEFLIYFQGNSAPDKSGLPSDRFSAERTGGSVSTLTIQRTQQEDSAVYLCASSLFRGREETQYFGPGTRLLVL.